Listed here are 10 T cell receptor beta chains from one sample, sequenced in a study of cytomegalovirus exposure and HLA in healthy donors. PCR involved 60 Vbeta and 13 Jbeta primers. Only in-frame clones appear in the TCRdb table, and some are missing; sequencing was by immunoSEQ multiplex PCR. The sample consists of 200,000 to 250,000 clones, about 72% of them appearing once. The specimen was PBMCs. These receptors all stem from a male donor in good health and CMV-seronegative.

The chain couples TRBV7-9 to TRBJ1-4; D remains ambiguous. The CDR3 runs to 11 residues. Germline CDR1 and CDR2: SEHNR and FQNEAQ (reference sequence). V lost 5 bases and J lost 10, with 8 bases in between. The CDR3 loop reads CASSPGPKLFF. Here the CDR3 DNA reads TGTGCCAGCAGCCCCGGTCCAAAACTGTTTTTT. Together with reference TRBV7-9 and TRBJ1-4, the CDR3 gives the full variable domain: DTGVSQNPRHKITKRGQNVTFRCDPISEHNRLYWYRQTLGQGPEFLTYFQNEAQLEKSRLLSDRFSAERPKGSFSTLEIQRTEQGDSAMYLCASSPGPKLFFGSGTQLSVL.

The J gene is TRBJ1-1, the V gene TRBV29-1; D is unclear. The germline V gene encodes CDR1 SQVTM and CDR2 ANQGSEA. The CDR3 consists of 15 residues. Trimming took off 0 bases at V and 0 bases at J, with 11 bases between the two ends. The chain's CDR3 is CSVEDIYGVNTEAFF. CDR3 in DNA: TGCAGCGTTGAAGATATCTACGGTGTGAACACTGAAGCTTTCTTT.

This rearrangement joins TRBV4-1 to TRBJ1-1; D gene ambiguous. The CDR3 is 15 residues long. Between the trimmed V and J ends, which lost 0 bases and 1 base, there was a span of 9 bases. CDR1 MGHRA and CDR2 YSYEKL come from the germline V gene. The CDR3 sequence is CASSQDGLPNTEAFF. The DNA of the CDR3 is TGCGCCAGCAGCCAAGATGGACTTCCGAACACTGAAGCTTTCTTT.

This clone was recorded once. CDR3 nucleotides: TGTGCCAGCAGCCCGAGGGGGACCAATGAGCAGTTCTTC. It encodes CASSPRGTNEQFF. The J gene is TRBJ2-1, the V gene TRBV2, with D possibly being TRBD1 (6 bases). This CDR3 has 13 amino acids. V was pared by 6 bases and J by 6 bases, with 12 bases between. Germline V gives CDR1 SNHLY, CDR2 FYNNEI.

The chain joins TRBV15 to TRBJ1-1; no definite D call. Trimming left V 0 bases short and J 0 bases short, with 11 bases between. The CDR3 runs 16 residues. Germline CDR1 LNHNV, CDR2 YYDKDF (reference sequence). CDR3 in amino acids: CATSREAGRLNTEAFF. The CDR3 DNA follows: TGTGCCACCAGCAGAGAGGCCGGCAGGCTGAACACTGAAGCTTTCTTT.

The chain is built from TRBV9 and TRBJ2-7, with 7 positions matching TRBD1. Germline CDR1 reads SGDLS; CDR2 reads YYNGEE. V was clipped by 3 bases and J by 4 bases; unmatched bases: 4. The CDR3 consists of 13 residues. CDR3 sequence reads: CASSGQGRYEQYF. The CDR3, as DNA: TGTGCCAGCAGCGGACAGGGTCGATACGAGCAGTACTTC.

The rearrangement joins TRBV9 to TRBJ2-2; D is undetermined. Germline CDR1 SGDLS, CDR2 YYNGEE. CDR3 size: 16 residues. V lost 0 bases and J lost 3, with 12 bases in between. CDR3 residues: CASSVVPVGDTGELFF. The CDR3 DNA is TGTGCCAGCAGCGTAGTCCCGGTAGGAGACACCGGGGAGCTGTTTTTT.

CDR3 nucleotides: TGTGCCAGCAGTGAATCCTTACTAGCGGGAGTGGGTCCTCCCTACGAGCAGTACTTC. Encoded protein: CASSESLLAGVGPPYEQYF. The chain employs TRBV2 and TRBJ2-7; 11 bases are shared with TRBD2. CDR3 size: 19 residues. Germline V gene lookup returns CDR1 SNHLY and CDR2 FYNNEI. J gave up 2 bases and V 2 bases, and 14 bases lay outside the gene matches.

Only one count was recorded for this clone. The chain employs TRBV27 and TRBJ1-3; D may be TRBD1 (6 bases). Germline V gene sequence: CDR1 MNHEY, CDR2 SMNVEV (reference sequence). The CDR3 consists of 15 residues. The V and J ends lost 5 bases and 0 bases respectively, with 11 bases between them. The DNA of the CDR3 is TGTGCCAGCAGTCTGGACAGCTTCTCTGGAAACACCATATATTTT. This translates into CASSLDSFSGNTIYF.

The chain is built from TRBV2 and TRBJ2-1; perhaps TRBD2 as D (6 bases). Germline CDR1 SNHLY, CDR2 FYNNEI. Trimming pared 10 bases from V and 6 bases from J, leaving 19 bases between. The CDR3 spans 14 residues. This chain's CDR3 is CATSELAVSNEQFF. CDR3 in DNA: TGTGCCACTTCGGAACTAGCAGTAAGCAATGAGCAGTTCTTC. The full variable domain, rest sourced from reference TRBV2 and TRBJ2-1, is EPEVTQTPSHQVTQMGQEVILRCVPISNHLYFYWYRQILGQKVEFLVSFYNNEISEKSEIFDDQFSVERPDGSNFTLKIRSTKLEDSAMYFCATSELAVSNEQFFGPGTRLTVL.